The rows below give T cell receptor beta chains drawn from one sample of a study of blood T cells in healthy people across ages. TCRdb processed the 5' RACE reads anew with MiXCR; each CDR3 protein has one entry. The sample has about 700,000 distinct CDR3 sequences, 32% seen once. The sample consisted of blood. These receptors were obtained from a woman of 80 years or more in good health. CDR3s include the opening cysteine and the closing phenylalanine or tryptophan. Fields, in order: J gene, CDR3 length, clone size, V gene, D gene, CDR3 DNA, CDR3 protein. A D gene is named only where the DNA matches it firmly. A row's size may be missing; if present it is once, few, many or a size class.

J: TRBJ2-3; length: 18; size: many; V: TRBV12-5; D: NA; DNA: TGTGCTAGTGGCCCGACTCCTGGGACCGGTGGTGGGAAGGATACGCAGTATTTT; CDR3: CASGPTPGTGGGKDTQYF
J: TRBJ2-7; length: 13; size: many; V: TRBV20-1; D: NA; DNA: TGCAGTGCTAGTAGCGTCGGTCAGGGCGAGCAGTACTTC; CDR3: CSASSVGQGEQYF
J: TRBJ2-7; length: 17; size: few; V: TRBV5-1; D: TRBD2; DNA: TGCGCCAGCAGCGAAAATATCGGACTAGCGGGGGGGCCGGGGCAGTACTTC; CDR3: CASSENIGLAGGPGQYF
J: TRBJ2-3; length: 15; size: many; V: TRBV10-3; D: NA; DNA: TGTGCCATCAGTGACTTCGGGACCAGCACAGATACGCAGTATTTT; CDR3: CAISDFGTSTDTQYF
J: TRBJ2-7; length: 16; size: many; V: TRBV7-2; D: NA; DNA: TGTGCCAGCAGCTTAGCGGGAGGGGGCCCCGTCTACGAGCAGTACTTC; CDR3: CASSLAGGGPVYEQYF
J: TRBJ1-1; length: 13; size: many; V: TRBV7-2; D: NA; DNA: TGTGCCAGCAGCGTTGCCAGGAACACTGAAGCTTTCTTT; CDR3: CASSVARNTEAFF
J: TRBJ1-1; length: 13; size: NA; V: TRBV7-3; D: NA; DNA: TGTGCCAGCAGCTTGAGGGACTCTGGGGAAGCTTTCTTT; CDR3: CASSLRDSGEAFF
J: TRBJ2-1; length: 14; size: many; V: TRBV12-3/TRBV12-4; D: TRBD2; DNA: TGTGCCAGCAGGCTTAGCGGGGGGGCAGGAGAGCAGTTCTTC; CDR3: CASRLSGGAGEQFF
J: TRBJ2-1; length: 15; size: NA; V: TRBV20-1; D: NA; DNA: TGCAGTGCTAGAGCGGCCCGGCGCTCCTACAATGAGCAGTTCTTC; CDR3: CSARAARRSYNEQFF
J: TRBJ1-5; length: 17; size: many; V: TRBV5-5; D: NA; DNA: TGTGCCAGCAGCTTGGTGGGGGGCGGGATCGGCAATCAGCCCCAGCATTTT; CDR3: CASSLVGGGIGNQPQHF
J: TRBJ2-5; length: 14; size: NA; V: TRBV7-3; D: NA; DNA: TGTGCCAGCAGCTCCTCAGGGCTAAACAATGAGCAGTACTTC; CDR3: CASSSSGLNNEQYF
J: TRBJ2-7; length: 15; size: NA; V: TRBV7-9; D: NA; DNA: TGTGCCAGCGGCCGTTCTTCATGGCTGAGGAACGAGCAGTACTTC; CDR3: CASGRSSWLRNEQYF
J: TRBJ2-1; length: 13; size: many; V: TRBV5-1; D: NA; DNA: TGCGCCAGCAGGGGGGGTTTTTACGATGAGCAGTTCTTC; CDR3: CASRGGFYDEQFF
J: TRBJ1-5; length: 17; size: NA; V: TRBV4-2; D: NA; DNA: TGTGCCAGCAGCCACCGTAACGGGGCGGGGCTTGAGGAGCCCCAGCATTTT; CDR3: CASSHRNGAGLEEPQHF
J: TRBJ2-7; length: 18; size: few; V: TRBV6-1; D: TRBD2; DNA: TGTGCCAGCAGTAAGACTAGCGGGGGGGCCGCGCAGTACAATGAGCAGTACTTC; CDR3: CASSKTSGGAAQYNEQYF
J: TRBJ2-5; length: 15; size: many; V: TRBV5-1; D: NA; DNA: TGCGCCAGCAGCTTGTACTCCAGGCTCCAAGAGACCCAGTACTTC; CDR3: CASSLYSRLQETQYF
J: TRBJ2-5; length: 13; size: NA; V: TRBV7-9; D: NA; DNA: TGTGCCAGCAGCTTTGGAAAGGGTCGGGAGCAGTACTTC; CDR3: CASSFGKGREQYF
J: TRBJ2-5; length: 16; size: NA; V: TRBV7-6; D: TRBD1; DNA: TGTGCCAGCAGCTTAGGGCGACAGGGAGAATCGGAGACCCAGTACTTC; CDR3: CASSLGRQGESETQYF
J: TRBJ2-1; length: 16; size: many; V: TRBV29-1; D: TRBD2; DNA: TGCAGCGTTGAACTGATGATTAGCGGGGGCTACAATGAGCAGTTCTTC; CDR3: CSVELMISGGYNEQFF
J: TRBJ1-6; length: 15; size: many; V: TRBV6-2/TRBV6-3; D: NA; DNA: TGTGCCAGCAGTTACCTCCGAGGGCCCGGTTCACCCCTCCACTTT; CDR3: CASSYLRGPGSPLHF
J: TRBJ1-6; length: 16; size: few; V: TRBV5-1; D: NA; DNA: TGCGCCAGCAGCCCTTGGGGGAGCTCCTATAATTCACCCCTCCACTTT; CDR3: CASSPWGSSYNSPLHF
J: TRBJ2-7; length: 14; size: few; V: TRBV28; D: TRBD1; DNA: TGTGCCAGCAGTCTAACAGGGGCCGAATACGAGCAGTACTTC; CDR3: CASSLTGAEYEQYF
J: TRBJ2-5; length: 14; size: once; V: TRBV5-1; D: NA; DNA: TGCGCCAGCAGCTTGATTCCCAGTTCAGAGACCCAGTACTTC; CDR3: CASSLIPSSETQYF
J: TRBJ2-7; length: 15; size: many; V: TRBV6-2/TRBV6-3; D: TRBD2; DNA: TGTGCCAGCAGTTACAAAGGACTAGTCCATGCCGAGCAGTACTTC; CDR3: CASSYKGLVHAEQYF
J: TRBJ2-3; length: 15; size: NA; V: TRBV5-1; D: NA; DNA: TGCGCCAGCAGCTATACGGGGGGAGAGACAGGTACGCAGTATTTT; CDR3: CASSYTGGETGTQYF
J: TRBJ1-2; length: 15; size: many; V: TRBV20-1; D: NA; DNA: TGCAGTGCTAGGGGTGGCACAGAGATTAACTATGGCTACACCTTC; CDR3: CSARGGTEINYGYTF
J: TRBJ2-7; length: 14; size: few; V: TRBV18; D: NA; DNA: TGTGCCAGCTCTCGGGACCCAGGGACCTACGAGCAGTACTTC; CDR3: CASSRDPGTYEQYF
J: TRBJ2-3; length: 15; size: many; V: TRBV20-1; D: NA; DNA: TGCAGTGCCCTAGAGGCTAGTCCGCACACAGATACGCAGTATTTT; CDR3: CSALEASPHTDTQYF
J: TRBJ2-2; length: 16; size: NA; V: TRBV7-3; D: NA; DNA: TGTGCCAGCAGCTTAACGGTTACAGTGAACACCGGGGAGCTGTTTTTT; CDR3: CASSLTVTVNTGELFF
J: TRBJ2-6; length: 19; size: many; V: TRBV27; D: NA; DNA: TGTGCCAGCAGTCCGCTAGACGGAGCCAATCTCGGTGAGGCCAACGTCCTGACTTTC; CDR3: CASSPLDGANLGEANVLTF
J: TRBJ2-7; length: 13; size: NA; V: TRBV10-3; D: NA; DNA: TGTGCCATCGGGCCACCTCTCTCCTACGAGCAGTACTTC; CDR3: CAIGPPLSYEQYF
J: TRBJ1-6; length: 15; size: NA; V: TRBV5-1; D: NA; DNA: TGCGCCAGCAGCTTGGAGAGCTCCTATAATTCACCCCTCCACTTT; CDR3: CASSLESSYNSPLHF
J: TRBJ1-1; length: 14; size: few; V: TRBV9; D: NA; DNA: TGTGCCAGCAGCCCACAGGGAATTCGGGCTGAAGCTTTCTTT; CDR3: CASSPQGIRAEAFF
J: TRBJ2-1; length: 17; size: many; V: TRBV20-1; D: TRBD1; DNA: TGCAGTGCTAGAGGCAGACCGGGACAGGGAACCTACAATGAGCAGTTCTTC; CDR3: CSARGRPGQGTYNEQFF
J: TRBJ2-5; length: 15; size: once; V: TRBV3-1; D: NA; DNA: TGTGCCAGCAGCCAAGAGGAGGGGCAGCAAGAGACCCAGTACTTC; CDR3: CASSQEEGQQETQYF
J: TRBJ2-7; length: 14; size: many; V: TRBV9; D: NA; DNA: TGTGCCAGCAGCGCCGACTTGGGGGTCCACGAGCAGTACTTC; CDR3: CASSADLGVHEQYF
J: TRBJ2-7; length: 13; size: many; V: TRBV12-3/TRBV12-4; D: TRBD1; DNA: TGTGCCAGCAGGACGGACAGGGGGAACGAGCAGTACTTC; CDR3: CASRTDRGNEQYF
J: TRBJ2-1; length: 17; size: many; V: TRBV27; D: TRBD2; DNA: TGTGCCAGCAGTCGATATAGCGGGGGGGGAAATTACAATGAGCAGTTCTTC; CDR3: CASSRYSGGGNYNEQFF